This T cell receptor (beta chain) appears in the sequencing data of a study of T cell repertoires in cytomegalovirus infection. About the research overall: Both a matching HLA type and CMV infection were indicated by public TCR beta signatures.

TCRdb ran MiXCR on the reads and lists one entry per CDR3 protein. The sample records more than 250,000 distinct CDR3 sequences, about 25% being singletons. This clonotype was picked up a small number of times. Its matching antigen is unknown. Points from the study as a whole: Individuals carrying CMV plus the relevant HLA were identified by cumulative frequency of public TCR beta families.

The CDR3 has 16 amino acids. Germline trimming cut 7 bases from V and 4 bases from J; bases unmatched to any gene: 14. Looked up from germline, CDR1 is MDHEN and CDR2 is SYDVKM. Here the sequenced sample was cultured PBMCs, taken from culture after CMV antigen stimulation. The clonotype comes from a human donor in good health (CMV status not recorded). Some clones in this sample may be carry-over from other donors' samples. The gene calls are TRBV28 and TRBJ2-7; TRBD2 matches at 9 bases. CDR3 sequence: CASKPPGAGGAYEQYF. The CDR3 nucleotides are TGTGCCAGCAAACCCCCTGGGGCGGGAGGGGCTTACGAGCAGTACTTC.